Shown below are 29 T cell receptor beta chains from a single sample sequenced in a study of identical twins. TCRdb recomputed calls from the 5' RACE reads with MiXCR, one row per CDR3 protein. Here the sample spans 1,800,000 or so distinct CDR3 sequences, roughly a third being singletons. The specimen was cord blood. These receptor sequences come from a newborn girl in good health.

V gene TRBV20-1 combines with J gene TRBJ1-6; D possibly corresponds to TRBD1 (5 bases). Germline V gives CDR1 DFQATT, CDR2 SNEGSKA (reference sequence). The CDR3 contains 17 residues. The V end was cut by 0 bases, the J end by 8 bases, with 20 bases between. The CDR3 coding sequence is TGCAGTGCTAGAGATCTTCGGGAGGGGATAGGCGATTCACCCCTCCACTTT. Translating gives CSARDLREGIGDSPLHF.

This clonotype was counted ten times or more. The chain couples TRBV12-3 or TRBV12-4 to TRBJ2-1; D gene ambiguous. V was shortened by 3 bases and J by 0 bases, with 6 bases between the two germline ends. This CDR3 spans 14 amino acids. CDR3 loop: CASSFIGSYNEQFF. In DNA form, the CDR3 reads TGTGCCAGCAGTTTTATTGGCTCCTACAATGAGCAGTTCTTC.

This clonotype was recorded a few times. J is TRBJ2-1 and V is TRBV6-2 or TRBV6-3; tentatively, D is TRBD2 (6 bases). This CDR3 contains 13 residues. Germline V gene data show CDR1 as MNHEY and CDR2 as SVGEGT. Trimming took 10 bases from V and 0 from J, leaving 10 bases between them. The CDR3 DNA follows: TGTGCCACCGACGGGAGCTCCTACAATGAGCAGTTCTTC. Residues: CATDGSSYNEQFF.

This clonotype has a count of ten or more. The chain combines TRBV7-2 with TRBJ2-3; no firm D call. Trimming shortened V by 0 bases and J by 4 bases, and 5 bases separated the two germline ends. The CDR3 consists of 13 residues. CDR1 SGHTA and CDR2 FQGNSA come from the germline V gene. The DNA of the CDR3 is TGTGCCAGCAGCTTAGCAGTGTCAGATACGCAGTATTTT. Protein product: CASSLAVSDTQYF.

The rearrangement joins TRBV20-1 to TRBJ2-7; 7 bases fit TRBD1. The CDR3 runs to 14 residues. The V gene's germline CDR1 is DFQATT and CDR2 SNEGSKA (reference sequence). J gave up 3 bases and V 3 bases, and 8 bases lay outside the gene matches. CDR3 DNA sequence: TGCAGTGCTAGGAGTGAGGCAGGGGGCTACGAGCAGTACTTC. Protein sequence: CSARSEAGGYEQYF.

This chain joins TRBV9 and TRBJ2-3; D is uncertain. V lost 0 bases to trimming and J lost 2 bases, with 10 bases between them. This CDR3 has 15 residues. Per germline, CDR1 SGDLS and CDR2 YYNGEE. CDR3 nucleotides: TGTGCCAGCAGCGTAGGGACCGCCCACACAGATACGCAGTATTTT. Protein sequence: CASSVGTAHTDTQYF. The full variable domain, rest sourced from reference TRBV9 and TRBJ2-3, is DSGVTQTPKHLITATGQRVTLRCSPRSGDLSVYWYQQSLDQGLQFLIQYYNGEERAKGNILERFSAQQFPDLHSELNLSSLELGDSALYFCASSVGTAHTDTQYFGPGTRLTVL.

This clonotype was seen a few times. The CDR3, as DNA: TGTGCCAGCAGCCTTGTAGCGGGAGCCTCCTCTGGGGCCAACGTCCTGACTTTC. This encodes CASSLVAGASSGANVLTF. V gene TRBV4-2 combines with J gene TRBJ2-6, with 9 bases fitting TRBD2. Germline V lookup: CDR1 LGHNA, CDR2 YNFKEQ. The CDR3 is 18 amino acids. With V trimmed by 4 bases and J by 0 bases, 7 bases remained unmatched.

The chain couples TRBV11-2 to TRBJ2-7, with D possibly matching TRBD1 (6 bases). V lost 1 base and J 7 bases, leaving 20 bases between the germline ends. Germline V gene data show CDR1 as SGHAT and CDR2 as FQNNGV. There are 16 residues in the CDR3. The CDR3 protein is CASSLGLRGRYNEQYF. As DNA, the CDR3 is TGTGCCAGCAGCTTAGGCCTCAGGGGACGATACAATGAGCAGTACTTC.

This clonotype was observed a few times. V usage is TRBV7-2 and J usage is TRBJ2-3; tentatively, D is TRBD1 (5 bases). Trimming left V 4 bases short and J 4 bases short, with 12 bases between. The CDR3 spans 14 residues. CDR1 is SGHTA and CDR2 is FQGNSA in the germline V gene. In DNA, the CDR3 is TGTGCCAGCAGCTCAAGGACCAGGGCAGATACGCAGTATTTT. Its translation is CASSSRTRADTQYF.

This clonotype came up a few times. This sequence joins TRBV28 and TRBJ2-1; 9 bases are a match to TRBD1. Germline trimming cut 3 bases from V and 12 bases from J; bases unmatched to any gene: 9. Germline V gene data show CDR1 as MDHEN and CDR2 as SYDVKM. The CDR3 covers 14 residues. This chain's CDR3 is CASSLGQGIGGQFF. Written as DNA, the CDR3 is TGTGCCAGCAGTTTGGGACAGGGAATCGGGGGGCAGTTCTTC.

This clonotype was counted ten times or more. Germline is not matched at one junction end, which may reflect a read error. V gene TRBV11-2 combines with J gene TRBJ2-1, with D possibly being TRBD2 (5 bases). The germline CDR1 and CDR2 sequences are SGHAT and FQNNGV. CDR3 length: 15 residues. The CDR3, as DNA: TGCGCCAGCAGCTTGGTTCGGGGCTCCTACAATGAGCAGTTCTTC. Translating it yields CASSLVRGSYNEQFF.

The chain uses TRBV5-1 and TRBJ2-7, with a weak D call TRBD1 (6 bases). The CDR3 covers 14 residues. V was cut by 0 bases and J by 5 bases, with 12 bases left in between. Per germline, CDR1 SGHRS and CDR2 YFSETQ. The CDR3 DNA is TGCGCCAGCAGCTTGGGGACAGCGTTCAACGAGCAGTACTTC. This gives the protein CASSLGTAFNEQYF.

This chain joins TRBV27 and TRBJ2-5, with D hard to call. Trimming stripped 2 bases from V and 0 bases from J, with 13 bases between. Germline V gene sequence: CDR1 MNHEY, CDR2 SMNVEV (reference sequence). CDR3 size: 16 residues. Here the CDR3 DNA reads TGTGCCAGCAGTTTACAGTTCGGCGAGTACCAAGAGACCCAGTACTTC. Translating it yields CASSLQFGEYQETQYF.

The genes are TRBV6-2 or TRBV6-3 and TRBJ1-2; TRBD1 is a possible D gene (5 bases). The CDR3 spans 13 residues. Germline V CDR1 and CDR2: MNHEY, SVGEGT. Trimming shortened V by 6 bases and J by 7 bases, and 15 bases separated the two germline ends. In nucleotides, the CDR3 is TGTGCCAGCAGAGGGACCATCGGGAGTGGCTACACCTTC. Protein product: CASRGTIGSGYTF.

The sample holds a few counts of this clonotype. The J gene is TRBJ2-1, the V gene TRBV12-3 or TRBV12-4, with a tentative D call TRBD2 (6 bases). V was cut by 6 bases and J by 7 bases, with 19 bases left in between. The CDR3 contains 15 residues. In DNA, the CDR3 is TGTGCCAGCAGGCCGGAACTTCTAGCGACAAATGAGCAGTTCTTC. Protein sequence: CASRPELLATNEQFF.

This clonotype has a handful of counts. The chain carries TRBV2 and TRBJ2-5; D is possibly TRBD2 (5 bases). This CDR3 spans 12 amino acids. The V and J ends lost 8 bases and 5 bases respectively, with 12 bases between them. The germline CDR1 and CDR2 sequences are SNHLY and FYNNEI. CDR3 protein: CASPHGEETQYF. The CDR3 nucleotides read TGTGCCAGCCCCCACGGGGAGGAGACCCAGTACTTC.

This clonotype was observed a handful of times. The chain joins TRBV6-2 or TRBV6-3 to TRBJ1-2; no definite D call. The CDR3 is 12 amino acids. V was trimmed by 2 bases and J by 6 bases, leaving 7 bases between them. Germline CDR1 MNHEY, CDR2 SVGEGT. The CDR3 nucleotides are TGTGCCAGCAGTTACGGGTTGCATGGCTACACCTTC. It encodes CASSYGLHGYTF.

Turning to this clonotype: A much larger clonotype is one base distant, so this may be a read error. The chain recombines TRBV21-1 with TRBJ1-5. TRBV21-1 is recorded as a pseudogene. The CDR3 is 11 residues long. The CDR3 region is CACSTNQPQHF. CDR3 DNA sequence: TGTGCCTGCAGCACTAATCAACCCCAGCATTTT.

This chain joins TRBV28 and TRBJ2-1; possibly TRBD2 for D (5 bases). CDR3 length: 16 residues. Germline V CDR1 and CDR2: MDHEN, SYDVKM. Trimming took 4 bases from V and 0 from J, leaving 13 bases between them. The CDR3: CASSSPERRSYNEQFF. As DNA, the CDR3 is TGTGCCAGCAGTTCTCCTGAGCGGCGCTCCTACAATGAGCAGTTCTTC.

The chain employs TRBV9 and TRBJ2-5, with D uncertain. Trimming took off 4 bases at V and 1 base at J, with 14 bases between the two ends. CDR3 length: 15 amino acids. Germline V gene data show CDR1 as SGDLS and CDR2 as YYNGEE. The CDR3 here is CASSLDTIFQETQYF. CDR3 DNA sequence: TGTGCCAGCAGCTTAGACACGATATTCCAAGAGACCCAGTACTTC.

This chain connects TRBV7-9 to TRBJ1-2; D not certain. Looked up from germline, CDR1 is SEHNR and CDR2 is FQNEAQ (reference sequence). V was shortened by 5 bases and J by 8 bases, with 12 bases between the two germline ends. This CDR3 region has 12 residues. Here the CDR3 reads CASSPWAWGYTF. The CDR3 nucleotides read TGTGCCAGCAGCCCCTGGGCGTGGGGCTACACCTTC. Full variable domain (rest looked up from reference TRBV7-9 and TRBJ1-2): DTGVSQNPRHKITKRGQNVTFRCDPISEHNRLYWYRQTLGQGPEFLTYFQNEAQLEKSRLLSDRFSAERPKGSFSTLEIQRTEQGDSAMYLCASSPWAWGYTFGSGTRLTVV.

The chain links TRBV28 to TRBJ1-1; D possibly corresponds to TRBD1 (6 bases). Germline CDR1 is MDHEN and CDR2 is SYDVKM. Trimming pared 3 bases from V and 4 bases from J, leaving 18 bases between. The CDR3 runs 16 residues. DNA of the CDR3: TGTGCCAGCAGTTTGGATGGGGGGCCTTTGGGCACTGAAGCTTTCTTT. It translates to CASSLDGGPLGTEAFF.

This clonotype turned up a few times. The J gene is TRBJ2-3, the V gene TRBV13; D is ambiguous. Germline values: CDR1 PRHDT, CDR2 FYEKMQ (reference sequence). The V gene lost 0 bases and the J gene lost 2 bases, with 9 bases spanning the gap. This CDR3 has 15 amino acids. CDR3 region: CASSLGQVITDTQYF. The CDR3 nucleotides are TGTGCCAGCAGCTTAGGCCAGGTTATCACAGATACGCAGTATTTT.

This rearrangement joins TRBV7-2 to TRBJ1-5; D not resolved. Germline V gives CDR1 SGHTA, CDR2 FQGNSA. Trimming took 1 base from V and 4 from J, leaving 14 bases between them. The CDR3 has 16 residues. The CDR3 DNA follows: TGTGCCAGCAGCTTAGTCGCCGGGTCCCTTAATCAGCCCCAGCATTTT. Translation: CASSLVAGSLNQPQHF.

This clonotype was counted between two and nine times. The V call is TRBV5-1, the J call TRBJ2-5; a weak D match, TRBD1 (5 bases). The CDR3 sequence is 14 residues long. The germline V gene encodes CDR1 SGHRS and CDR2 YFSETQ. Deletions cut 4 bases from V and 2 bases from J, with 12 bases between. CDR3 protein: CASSAHRFQETQYF. CDR3 DNA: TGCGCCAGCAGCGCCCACAGGTTTCAAGAGACCCAGTACTTC.

This clonotype was found a few times. The rearrangement links TRBV7-2 to TRBJ1-5; a possible D gene is TRBD1 (6 bases). Trimming took 1 base from V and 5 from J, leaving 12 bases between them. Looked up from germline, CDR1 is SGHTA and CDR2 is FQGNSA. This CDR3 spans 15 amino acids. For the CDR3, the DNA is TGTGCCAGCAGCTTAGGACAGGCCGCCCATCAGCCCCAGCATTTT. Residues: CASSLGQAAHQPQHF.

The gene calls are TRBV24-1 and TRBJ2-3; D may be TRBD1 (6 bases). Germline CDR1 reads KGHDR; CDR2 reads SFDVKD. Trimming removed 3 bases from V and 7 bases from J, with 13 bases in between. This CDR3 has 14 amino acids. CDR3 sequence reads: CATSDPRGAYTQYF. CDR3 sequence (DNA): TGTGCCACCAGTGATCCCAGGGGCGCATATACGCAGTATTTT.

Comments on this clonotype: This likely came from a read error, as a far larger clone is one base away. The chain employs TRBV20-1 and TRBJ2-7; D gene ambiguous. CDR3 size: 11 residues. CDR1 is DFQATT and CDR2 is SNEGSKA in the germline V gene (reference sequence). CDR3 region: CSARDRYELYF. In DNA form, the CDR3 reads TGCAGTGCTAGAGATCGCTACGAGCTGTACTTC.

On this clonotype itself: A much larger clone lies one base from this, so it may be a read error. The CDR3 DNA reads as TGCAGTGCCACTAGTGGCCACACCTTC. Protein sequence: CSATSGHTF. V gene TRBV20-1 combines with J gene TRBJ1-2; D uncertain. CDR3 length: 9 amino acids. Germline CDR1 and CDR2: DFQATT and SNEGSKA (reference sequence).